A single sample is the source of the 5 T cell receptor beta chains below, sequenced in a study of shared clonotypes between healthy human individuals. The method was immunoSEQ multiplex PCR; TCRdb's version includes in-frame clones alone and lacks a portion of them. The sample carries about 2,200,000 clones, about 93% recorded once. Selected positively for CCR7 and CD45RO-negative, naive CD8 cells excluded terminally differentiated effector memory CD45RA+ cells. The sequenced sample was naive CD8+ T cells from PBMCs. Source of these receptors: a man aged 18 to 29 in good health. Some clones in this sample may be carry-over from other donors' samples.

This clone was seen a single time. The rearrangement links TRBV28 to TRBJ2-3; D unclear. Germline lookup yields CDR1 MDHEN and CDR2 SYDVKM. The CDR3 consists of 15 residues. Trimming took 2 bases from V and 6 from J, leaving 15 bases between them. The CDR3 spells CASSLQGPRVDTQYF. Here the CDR3 DNA reads TGTGCCAGCAGTTTACAAGGCCCTAGGGTGGATACGCAGTATTTT.

The chain links TRBV6-1 to TRBJ2-1, with 8 bases aligning to TRBD2. CDR3 length: 16 residues. V lost 4 bases to trimming and J lost 3 bases; unmatched junction nucleotides: 8. CDR1 MNHNS and CDR2 SASEGT come from the germline V gene. CDR3 DNA sequence: TGTGCCAGCAGTGTGGGGCGGGGGGTACACTACAATGAGCAGTTCTTC. This sequence encodes CASSVGRGVHYNEQFF.

The chain employs TRBV7-8 and TRBJ1-1, with no clear D. Deletions cut 0 bases from V and 4 bases from J, with 6 bases between. This CDR3 has 13 residues. Per germline, CDR1 SGHVS and CDR2 FQNEAQ. This CDR3 is CASSLALGTEAFF. The CDR3 DNA follows: TGTGCCAGCAGCTTAGCCTTAGGCACTGAAGCTTTCTTT.

This clone was observed a single time. The chain is built from TRBV6-4 and TRBJ1-1, with D possibly matching TRBD1 (5 bases). Trimming left V 4 bases short and J 4 bases short, with 10 bases between. The germline V gene has CDR1 MRHNA and CDR2 SNTAGT. This CDR3 has 13 residues. This chain's CDR3 is CASSGGGGTEAFF. The CDR3 region has the DNA TGTGCCAGCAGTGGGGGGGGAGGCACTGAAGCTTTCTTT.

This rearrangement joins TRBV6-1 to TRBJ2-7; D might be TRBD2 (7 bases). Germline values: CDR1 MNHNS, CDR2 SASEGT. This CDR3 contains 17 residues. V was pared by 4 bases and J by 6 bases, with 25 bases between. The CDR3 coding sequence is TGTGCCAGCAGTGTTGGCCTCCCCTGGGGGGAGGGGGGCGAGCAGTACTTC. It codes for CASSVGLPWGEGGEQYF.